This T cell receptor (beta chain) derives from a study of T cell responses to AZD1222 COVID-19 vaccine. Whole-study results and caveats: The CD4 TCRs associated with vaccination extended across spike and predominated at 160-218 and 743-854. At baseline, just 5 or 6 AZD1222 recipients tested seropositive.

Germline CDR1 is SEHNR and CDR2 is FQNEAQ (reference sequence). Losses at the gene ends were 5 bases for V and 9 bases for J; bases not matched to a gene: 17. The CDR3 is made up of 18 amino acids. Sequencing used immunoSEQ multiplex PCR; TCRdb keeps in-frame clones, though not all of them. The profile shows 90,000 to 110,000 clones, more than 75% of them singletons. Turning to this clone: The antigen remains unidentified.

The chain recombines TRBV7-9 with TRBJ2-1; 12 positions match TRBD2. The sequence derives from an adult in good health. Here the sequenced sample was peripheral blood, taken on day 0 of AZD1222 vaccination. The CDR3: CASSPRLAGDLRNGEQFF. The CDR3 DNA follows: TGTGCCAGCAGCCCCCGACTAGCGGGAGACCTCAGGAACGGTGAGCAGTTCTTC.